The source of this T cell receptor (beta chain) is a study of blood T cell repertoires in COVID-19. For the study at large: Samples taken during acute and convalescent COVID-19 were collected in the United States, Italy and Spain.

CDR1 is SNHLY and CDR2 is FYNNEI in the germline V gene. V was cut by 3 bases and J by 0 bases, with 2 bases left in between. The CDR3 has 13 residues. This clone appeared a few times. Measured with immunoSEQ multiplex PCR; TCRdb has only the in-frame clones, and not every one. This table holds around 94,000 clones, 65% to 85% found once. The sequenced sample was peripheral blood. The chain links TRBV2 to TRBJ2-2; D unclear. This TCR came from a man aged 60-69 years with acute or convalescent COVID-19. The CDR3 DNA reads as TGTGCCAGCAGTGACACGAACACCGGGGAGCTGTTTTTT. Translating it yields CASSDTNTGELFF.